The source of this T cell receptor beta chain is a study of blood T cell repertoires in COVID-19. Study-wide background: Researchers got acute and convalescent COVID-19 samples from the United States, Italy and Spain. PBMCs, B-cell-depleted T cells, or T cells were the source of the cDNA or gDNA that made up the material.

In the study's own analysis: Counts of nucleated cells, estimated from reference gene primer amplification, were obtained. The data were produced by immunoSEQ multiplex PCR, yet TCRdb's version contains in-frame clones alone and is incomplete. V and J calls and clone size are those listed in that table; D and trimming were worked out from the DNA. The table records tens of thousands of clones, 75% to 85% of them present only once. This clone was found a few times. V shed 0 bases and J shed 4 bases, with 11 bases lying between them. The CDR3 sequence is 15 residues long. The germline CDR1 and CDR2 sequences are SGDLS and YYNGEE.

The source is a human donor with acute or convalescent COVID-19. The donor label of this sample is uncertain. Material for sequencing was peripheral blood. The chain recombines TRBV9 with TRBJ2-1; D is unresolved. CDR3 sequence (DNA): TGTGCCAGCAGCGTAGATCTAGGATCTTACAATGAGCAGTTCTTC. Protein sequence: CASSVDLGSYNEQFF. Supplemented by reference TRBV9 and TRBJ2-1, the full variable domain reads DSGVTQTPKHLITATGQRVTLRCSPRSGDLSVYWYQQSLDQGLQFLIQYYNGEERAKGNILERFSAQQFPDLHSELNLSSLELGDSALYFCASSVDLGSYNEQFFGPGTRLTVL.